The text below deals with one T cell receptor beta chain. Per germline, CDR1 SGHDT and CDR2 YYEEEE. The CDR3 covers 14 residues. The trim removed 4 bases at V and 5 bases at J, leaving 6 bases unmatched. The source of the sample is a study of blood T cell repertoires in COVID-19. Study as a whole: Both acute and convalescent COVID-19 samples were obtained from the United States, Italy and Spain.

Original handling: The authors estimated nucleated cell counts from reference gene primer amplification. TCRdb's table, derived via immunoSEQ multiplex PCR, lists solely in-frame clones and lacks some. V and J calls and clone size are copied from that table; D and trimming were computed from the DNA. Of more than 120,000 clones in the sample, about nine tenths are singletons; the top ten hold about 28%. Sequenced material: peripheral blood. The clonotype originates from a human donor in a cohort sampled during active COVID-19. The chain joins TRBV5-6 to TRBJ2-3; 8 bases are a match to TRBD2. As DNA, the CDR3 is TGTGCCAGCAGCCTTAGCGGGGTTATAGATACGCAGTATTTT. It translates to CASSLSGVIDTQYF.